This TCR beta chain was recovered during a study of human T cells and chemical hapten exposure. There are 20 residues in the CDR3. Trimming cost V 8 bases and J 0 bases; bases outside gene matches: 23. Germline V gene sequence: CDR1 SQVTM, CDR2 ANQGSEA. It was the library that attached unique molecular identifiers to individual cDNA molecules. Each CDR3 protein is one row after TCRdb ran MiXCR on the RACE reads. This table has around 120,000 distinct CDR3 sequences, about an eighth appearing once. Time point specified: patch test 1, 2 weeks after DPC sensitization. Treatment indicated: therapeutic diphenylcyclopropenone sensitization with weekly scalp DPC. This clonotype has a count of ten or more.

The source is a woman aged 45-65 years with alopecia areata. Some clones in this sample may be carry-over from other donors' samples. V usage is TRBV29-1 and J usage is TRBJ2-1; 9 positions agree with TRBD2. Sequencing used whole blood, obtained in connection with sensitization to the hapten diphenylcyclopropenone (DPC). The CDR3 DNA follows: TGCAGCCGTTTCAGGGGGTCCGGGACTAGCTCCCAAGACTCCTACAATGAGCAGTTCTTC. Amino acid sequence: CSRFRGSGTSSQDSYNEQFF.